The 21 T cell receptor beta chains below come from one sample, sequenced in a study of T cell repertoires in ileal Crohn's disease. Stated time point: neoterminal ileum biopsy at postoperative endoscopy, about 6 months after surgery. Generated by immunoSEQ multiplex PCR, the TCRdb table keeps only in-frame clones and is missing some. The table includes approximately 16,000 clones, around 78% detected once. Sample: ileal tissue. Receptors were obtained from an adult with Crohn's disease.

The chain carries TRBV2 and TRBJ2-7, with D hard to call. V was cut by 4 bases and J by 4 bases, with 8 bases left in between. CDR1 is SNHLY, CDR2 FYNNEI, per germline. CDR3 size: 12 residues. CDR3 DNA: TGTGCCAGCAGTGCCAAGAGGTACGAGCAGTACTTC. Protein: CASSAKRYEQYF.

This rearrangement joins TRBV28 to TRBJ2-2; D might be TRBD2 (5 bases). CDR1 MDHEN and CDR2 SYDVKM come from the germline V gene. This CDR3 is 16 amino acids long. Between the trimmed V and J ends, which lost 2 bases and 1 base, there was a span of 11 bases. As DNA, the CDR3 is TGTGCCAGCAGTTTACCTCTCGCGGGGAACACCGGGGAGCTGTTTTTT. It specifies CASSLPLAGNTGELFF.

This clone turned up a few times. The J gene is TRBJ1-1, the V gene TRBV12-5, with D tentatively TRBD1 (6 bases). Germline CDR1 reads LGHNT; CDR2 reads FRNRAP. This CDR3 has 14 amino acids. V dropped 6 bases and J dropped 1 base, with 12 bases sitting between them. CDR3 region: CASGGTGKNTEAFF. CDR3 nucleotide sequence: TGTGCTAGTGGCGGAACAGGGAAGAACACTGAAGCTTTCTTT.

The chain combines TRBV4-1 with TRBJ1-5, with 7 positions matching TRBD1. Per germline, CDR1 MGHRA and CDR2 YSYEKL. CDR3 length: 17 residues. Trimming cost V 2 bases and J 7 bases; bases outside gene matches: 14. The CDR3 loop is CASSQLTSGGARQPQHF. The CDR3 DNA is TGCGCCAGCAGCCAACTTACCTCAGGGGGGGCTCGGCAGCCCCAGCATTTT.

The chain couples TRBV10-3 to TRBJ1-5; D is perhaps TRBD1 (6 bases). Germline CDR1 and CDR2: ENHRY and SYGVKD. V was clipped by 0 bases and J by 5 bases, with 14 bases between them. CDR3 length: 16 residues. CDR3 amino acids: CAISESHLNRDQPQHF. For the CDR3, the DNA is TGTGCCATCAGTGAGTCTCATTTAAACAGGGATCAGCCCCAGCATTTT.

The chain couples TRBV10-2 to TRBJ2-7; perhaps TRBD2 as D (6 bases). CDR3 length: 14 residues. Looked up from germline, CDR1 is WSHSY and CDR2 is SAAADI. Trimming took 2 bases from V and 6 from J, leaving 14 bases between them. The CDR3 reads CASSEPWGRSEQYF. The CDR3, as DNA: TGCGCCAGCAGTGAGCCTTGGGGGAGGAGCGAGCAGTACTTC.

A few counts support this clone. The chain is built from TRBV7-7 and TRBJ2-7, with D possibly matching TRBD2 (5 bases). The CDR3 runs 13 residues. Germline V CDR1 and CDR2: SSHAT, FNYEAQ (reference sequence). V was clipped by 1 base and J by 3 bases, with 7 bases between them. The CDR3 nucleotides read TGTGCCAGCAGCTTAGACGAGGGCTACGAGCAGTACTTC. Its protein is CASSLDEGYEQYF.

V usage is TRBV2 and J usage is TRBJ1-5, with a weak D call TRBD1 (5 bases). Trimming stripped 5 bases from V and 4 bases from J, with 9 bases between. Germline lookup yields CDR1 SNHLY and CDR2 FYNNEI. There are 13 residues in the CDR3. DNA for the CDR3: TGTGCCAGCAGTACAGGTGGGAATCAGCCCCAGCATTTT. It translates to CASSTGGNQPQHF.

The J gene is TRBJ2-7, the V gene TRBV7-8; 7 positions agree with TRBD2. Unmatched junction bases numbered 9, after V lost 6 bases and J lost 1 base. The germline gives CDR1 SGHVS, CDR2 FQNEAQ. The CDR3 contains 15 residues. The CDR3: CASSPLRERSYEQYF. In DNA form, the CDR3 reads TGTGCCAGCAGTCCCCTGCGGGAGCGGTCCTACGAGCAGTACTTC.

This chain uses TRBV5-1 with TRBJ1-4, with TRBD1 matching 9 bases. Germline CDR1 and CDR2: SGHRS and YFSETQ. Trimming cost V 4 bases and J 0 bases; bases outside gene matches: 7. The CDR3 is 17 amino acids. The CDR3 here is CASSAGQGSATNEKLFF. The CDR3 DNA reads TGCGCCAGCAGCGCCGGACAGGGGAGTGCAACTAATGAAAAACTGTTTTTT.

The chain is built from TRBV28 and TRBJ2-2; 10 bases map to TRBD1. Trimming cost V 1 base and J 6 bases; bases outside gene matches: 14. The CDR3 contains 19 residues. Looked up from germline, CDR1 is MDHEN and CDR2 is SYDVKM. CDR3 coding DNA: TGTGCCAGCAGTTTATTAGTTCGTAGGGACAGGGGAGGACCCGGGGAGCTGTTTTTT. This codes for CASSLLVRRDRGGPGELFF.

The V gene is TRBV6-1, the J gene TRBJ1-2, with D unresolved. The CDR3 covers 14 residues. V gave up 4 bases and J gave up 6 bases, with 15 bases separating them. Germline V gene sequence: CDR1 MNHNS, CDR2 SASEGT. The CDR3 reads CASSVSAVSDGYTF. The CDR3 DNA is TGTGCCAGCAGTGTCTCAGCCGTAAGCGATGGCTACACCTTC.

The J gene is TRBJ1-5, the V gene TRBV28; tentative D call: TRBD1 (5 bases). V was trimmed by 4 bases and J by 1 base, leaving 14 bases between them. The CDR3 contains 16 residues. Germline CDR1 reads MDHEN; CDR2 reads SYDVKM. This CDR3 reads CASSSSTGLSNQPQHF. For the CDR3, the DNA is TGTGCCAGCAGTTCCTCTACAGGTCTGAGCAATCAGCCCCAGCATTTT.

V gene TRBV27 combines with J gene TRBJ2-5; D tentatively fits TRBD1 or TRBD2 (6 bases each). The CDR3 has 14 residues. Trimming pared 5 bases from V and 5 bases from J, leaving 15 bases between. From germline, CDR1 is MNHEY and CDR2 SMNVEV (reference sequence). The CDR3 protein is CASSDQGRPETQYF. The CDR3 DNA sequence: TGTGCCAGCAGTGACCAGGGGAGGCCTGAGACCCAGTACTTC.

The chain employs TRBV11-2 and TRBJ2-7; tentatively, D is TRBD1 (5 bases). This CDR3 contains 13 residues. Germline CDR1 and CDR2: SGHAT and FQNNGV. Trimming shortened V by 0 bases and J by 7 bases, and 10 bases separated the two germline ends. The CDR3 DNA follows: TGTGCCAGCAGCTTAGACAGGGCGCGGGAGCAGTACTTC. It is translated as CASSLDRAREQYF.

The rearrangement uses TRBV6-5 and TRBJ1-2; a weak D match, TRBD1 (6 bases). Germline V gives CDR1 MNHEY, CDR2 SVGAGI. Trimming left V 5 bases short and J 2 bases short, with 12 bases between. This CDR3 region has 14 residues. The CDR3 nucleotides read TGTGCCAGCAGTGGACAACAGGGAAACTATGGCTACACCTTC. Protein product: CASSGQQGNYGYTF.

Comment on this clone: Relative to the germline gene, one junction end is altered; a read error may explain this. The chain joins TRBV7-3 to TRBJ2-1; 12 nucleotides agree with TRBD2. The germline CDR1 and CDR2 sequences are SGHTA and FQGTGA. The CDR3 sequence is 16 residues long. The DNA of the CDR3 is TGTGCCAGCAGCCTAACACTAGCGGGGGGCCGTAATGAGCAGTTCTTC. Amino acids: CASSLTLAGGRNEQFF.

V is TRBV10-3 and J is TRBJ2-5; D ambiguous. Germline V gene sequence: CDR1 ENHRY, CDR2 SYGVKD. The V end was cut by 7 bases, the J end by 4 bases, with 16 bases between. The CDR3 has 14 residues. CDR3 protein: CAITPDPVGETQYF. The DNA of the CDR3 is TGTGCCATCACCCCAGACCCCGTCGGAGAGACCCAGTACTTC.

The chain links TRBV20-1 to TRBJ2-4; tentatively, D is TRBD2 (6 bases). Germline V gene data show CDR1 as DFQATT and CDR2 as SNEGSKA (reference sequence). The V and J ends lost 5 bases and 9 bases respectively, with 11 bases between them. The CDR3 is 11 residues long. CDR3 nucleotides: TGCAGTGCTGTGACAGCGGGCATTCAGTACTTC. This translates into CSAVTAGIQYF.

The chain joins TRBV30 to TRBJ2-5; 10 bases align to TRBD2. The CDR3 consists of 15 residues. Germline lookup yields CDR1 GTSNPN and CDR2 SVGIG (reference sequence). The V segment lost 0 bases and the J segment 2 bases; nucleotides outside the gene matches: 3. The CDR3 region is CAWSVGTSAQETQYF. For the CDR3, the DNA is TGTGCCTGGAGTGTAGGGACTAGCGCACAAGAGACCCAGTACTTC.

The chain links TRBV5-1 to TRBJ2-1; 8 bases agree with TRBD1. The J segment lost 5 bases and the V segment lost 5 bases, leaving 3 bases of the junction unmatched. Germline V gene sequence: CDR1 SGHRS, CDR2 YFSETQ. CDR3 length: 13 residues. Here the CDR3 DNA reads TGCGCCAGCAGGTGGACAGGGAACAATGAGCAGTTCTTC. It is translated as CASRWTGNNEQFF.